This T cell receptor beta chain was sequenced for a study of T cell repertoires in cytomegalovirus infection. Study at large: CMV infection together with matching HLA type was indicated by public TCR beta signatures. General study results and limits: The cumulative frequency of public TCR beta families distinguished individuals who carried CMV together with the relevant HLA.

About this clonotype itself: Its specificity is not known.

V lost 1 base and J lost 0, with 9 bases in between. The germline gives CDR1 LNHNV, CDR2 YYDKDF (reference sequence). This CDR3 contains 16 residues. A single record per CDR3 protein comes from TCRdb applying MiXCR to the reads. The sample includes around 25,000 distinct CDR3 sequences, about 22% of them seen just once. The TCR sequence derives from a human donor in good health (CMV status not recorded). Some clones in this sample may be carry-over from other donors' samples. This material consisted of CD8+ T cells from cultured PBMCs, taken from culture after CMV antigen stimulation. This chain uses TRBV15 with TRBJ1-4; no reliable D call. CDR3: CATSRVLGATNEKLFF. The CDR3 bases are TGTGCCACCAGCAGAGTTTTAGGCGCAACTAATGAAAAACTGTTTTTT.